The subject of this entry is one TCR beta chain. Its binding antigen is unknown. An end of the junction does not agree with germline; a read error may underlie this. Per the germline V gene, SGHDT is the CDR1 and YYEEEE is the CDR2. The CDR3 covers 15 residues, taking in both the cysteine and the phenylalanine. Just CDR3 DNA is preserved here, 45 bases in frame from base 1. This entry comes from a study of cytomegalovirus exposure and HLA in healthy donors (dated by TCRdb to 2016 to 2017). About the investigation overall: According to an earlier analysis of several hundred of the donors, about 180 million T cells yielded roughly 110 million unique TCR beta sequences and approximately 280 Gb of sequence data. Approximately 330 gigabases of sequencing data and around 90 million unique TCR sequences made up an early release that covered roughly 670 HLA-typed donors. Among the roughly 400 genotyped donors, 81% belonged to the genetic ancestry cluster associated with self-reported Caucasian donors. The aim of the study was to test whether cataloging public T cell receptors could identify signatures of past pathogen exposure. The T cell repertoires of 666 subjects were profiled by immunosequencing and related to cytomegalovirus serostatus. A separate validation cohort of 100 to 150 different subjects was used in addition to the 666-subject first cohort. To predict cytomegalovirus infection status, the study combined high-throughput TCR immunosequencing, statistical association of individual TCRs with disease status, and machine learning. In a later analysis, previously published TCR beta repertoires from roughly 710 donors were re-analyzed and high-resolution HLA genotyping was added so that TCR occurrence patterns could be studied. In the later analysis, no new phenotypic data were used to find candidate immune exposures; instead, reliance was placed on TCR beta sequences and their occurrence across donors. An earlier analysis of approximately 500 of the donors applied high-throughput TCR beta sequencing to assess whether each TCR beta V gene segment acted as functional or pseudogenic. Alongside the repertoire data, information on donor age, sex, ethnicity and CMV serostatus was compiled. A later genetic analysis took genome-wide SNP genotypes for about 55% of the 666 donors and used that subset as a discovery cohort. All discovery cohort repertoires had been generated on a single sequencing platform. Both class I and class II loci were covered by HLA typing, at four-digit resolution. The number of typed donors differed by locus: about 620-640 for A, B, C, DRB1 and DQB1; roughly 510 for DQA1; approximately 600 for DPA1; and roughly 490 for DPB1. About five DR-DQ haplotypes were handled as single units for association and clustering, since linkage in the cohort was strong. Among 300 to 500 genotyped donors of the cohort, an average of around 240,000 unique TCR beta nucleotide sequences was sequenced per donor, of which about 18% were non-productive.

In total, 600 or so healthy bone marrow donors made up the cohort. All cohort members were sampled while nominally healthy, although unrecorded immune exposures were likely present. The donor was CMV seronegative and was included in the group of 352 seronegative cohort members. A peripheral blood sample was collected from each donor, and TCR beta sequencing was performed on peripheral blood mononuclear cells. Genomic DNA was extracted from the blood cell samples with the Qiagen DNeasy Blood Extraction Kit. The library came from the immunoSEQ multiplex PCR assay. A mixture of 60 forward primers for TCR Vbeta segments and 13 reverse primers for TCR Jbeta segments was used in the multiplex PCR. Amplification of the CDR3 region of rearranged TCR beta genes was performed with a multiplex PCR assay on genomic DNA. The amplified TCR beta libraries were sequenced on the Illumina HiSeq System as 87-base-pair reads. The study's own analysis went as follows. In a later analysis, roughly 80 million unique TCR beta chains were counted across the 666 repertoires, and roughly 11 million of these chains were shared by at least two donors. Raw reads were error-corrected and collapsed into unique sequences with a nearest-neighbor algorithm that merged closely related sequences to remove PCR and sequencing errors. CDR3 sequences were aligned to IMGT reference sequences to assign V, D and J gene segments. Each retained sequence needed at least a six-nucleotide match to both a V gene segment and a J gene segment. A rearrangement was called productive if the CDR3 had no stop codons and remained in frame with V and J, and every other rearrangement was called non-productive. Following IMGT convention, CDR3 was defined as the stretch from the second conserved V-encoded cysteine up to the conserved J-encoded phenylalanine. Sequences without an unambiguous match to a single V gene segment were excluded from the earlier analysis of 450 to 650 of the donors. In an earlier analysis of about 590 of the donors, a V segment was called functional when productive rearrangements were above 56.7%, and segregating when the standard deviation between donors exceeded 5%. To diagnose cytomegalovirus status from the catalog of TCR beta chain sequences, a statistical classification framework was built. In a later analysis, TCR nucleotide sequences were compared against IMGT/GENE-DB human TR gene sequences so that V and J genes could be assigned. In a later analysis, CDR3 sequences and most-parsimonious VDJ recombination scenarios were assigned using the TCRdist pipeline. In a later analysis, each TCR beta chain was defined by its CDR3 amino acid sequence together with its V-gene family, and reads without a unique V-gene family were excluded. In a later analysis, 450 to 600 highly shared, low-generation-probability nucleotide sequences were removed to address suspected cross-contamination and a sequencing artifact. A later analysis calculated a clonal expansion index for each public chain from normalized within-repertoire ranks of inferred template counts. In a later analysis, generation probabilities were computed using a VDJ recombination model fitted to out-of-frame rearrangements, and the results were checked against IGoR. Hypergeometric tests were used in a later analysis to score TCR-TCR, TCR-HLA and TCR-CMV co-occurrence, with a repertoire-size bias correction applied to the TCR pairs. In a later analysis, false discovery rates were estimated by permuting HLA or CMV assignments 20 times. In a later analysis, co-occurring TCRs were grouped using DBSCAN, and TCRdist sequence similarity was added for clustering within HLA-allele-positive subsets. Repertoires with fewer than 30,000 or more than 120,000 public chains were left out of co-occurrence clustering, as were a handful of repertoires with anomalous nucleotide sharing. Held by TCRdb, this immuneACCESS table contains in-frame sequences only and omits some clones. Under half of the omission traces to an unresolved V gene where checked; the cause of the rest is unknown. V, J and clone size derive from that table, while D and trimming were established from the DNA sequence. In this sample the table shows roughly 200,000 clones, about 80% of which occur a single time. Clones ranked in the top ten supply approximately 2.5% of the sample.

Broad study findings and their caveats: While some public TCRs were present in many individuals, most TCR sequences turned up only very rarely across donors. The sequencing pipeline was judged likely to have produced a cluster of highly shared sequence variants as a technical artifact. Sequencing depth was assumed to be roughly uniform across donors in the presence/absence analyses, though that assumption may not hold. HLA typing was unavailable for some donors at each locus, so association tests used only the typed subset. According to a later analysis, parvovirus B19, influenza, CMV and Epstein-Barr virus appeared linked to several top co-occurrence clusters. Specific HLA alleles were associated with roughly 16,000 TCR beta sequences at a false discovery rate of 0.05 in a later analysis. Compared with the roughly 700-donor mean, donors in an Asian-associated ancestry cluster had fewer N-insertions in productive TCRs, according to a later genetic analysis. A later analysis found that TCR association rates varied across HLA loci, with DRB1 alleles showing the most associated TCRs and HLA-C alleles the fewest. In a later analysis, most CMV-associated TCR beta chains were found to appear HLA-restricted, with HLA associations seemingly driven largely by CMV exposure. Only TCR beta chains were sequenced in this cohort, and the absence of alpha or paired-chain data limited detectable features. A later analysis found that HLA-associated TCR beta chains were more clonally expanded and had lower generation probabilities than equally common non-associated chains. It was suggested by the authors that the approach could potentially be generalized to other disease states and immunological phenotypes. V-gene and J-gene trimming of TCR beta chains was associated with a missense DCLRE1C variant in a later genetic analysis, and the association was replicated in an independent cohort. Because counts were too low, seventeen rarely observed V segments, including chromosome 9 orphons, were left out of the earlier analysis of approximately 500 of the donors. In an earlier analysis of a few hundred of the donors, most TCR beta V segments were observed in productive rearrangements about 87% or about 30% of the time, broadly matching IMGT annotations. Immune exposure information for the cohort was limited to CMV serostatus. Some IMGT-functional V segments, including TRBV6-2 and TRBV6-3, could not be distinguished by the 87-base-pair reads and were therefore excluded. Linkage disequilibrium might explain the correlated functional status among segregating V segments, but an unknown experimental factor could not be excluded. The study listed approximately 150 TCR beta chains as associated with cytomegalovirus. The classifier was reported to diagnose cytomegalovirus status with high specificity and sensitivity in both the original and validation cohorts. When HLA alleles, especially DR and DQ, strongly co-occurred, TCR associations were difficult to assign to individual alleles. A further reported finding was that TCR beta sequences accurately predicted the HLA-A and HLA-B alleles for most subjects in the first cohort. In vitro tests confirmed that a few of the cytomegalovirus-associated TCR beta chains recognize cytomegalovirus antigens.

The sequence came from a man aged 55 to 70 in good health and CMV-seronegative. The chain is encoded by TRBV5-6 joined to TRBJ1-2; 7 junctional bases match TRBD1. The sequencing input was PBMCs. The DNA is TGTGCCAGCAGCTTGGCGGGACCTTCCAGACAGGGCTACCCCTTC. This yields the protein CASSLAGPSRQGYPF.